Each of the 16 T cell receptor beta chains below was sequenced from the same sample in a study of neoadjuvant nivolumab and ipilimumab in lung cancer. Here immunoSEQ multiplex PCR was the method, and the copy in TCRdb shows in-frame clones only, minus some. Among 6,000 or so clones listed, 65% were seen once. This specimen consisted of tumor tissue, obtained after neoadjuvant nivolumab, alone or with ipilimumab, at or shortly before surgery. These receptors were obtained from an adult with non-small cell lung cancer.

V is TRBV7-9 and J is TRBJ2-5; perhaps D is TRBD1 or TRBD2 (5 bases each). V was cut by 5 bases and J by 5 bases, with 15 bases left in between. The CDR3 has 14 residues. The germline V gene encodes CDR1 SEHNR and CDR2 FQNEAQ (reference sequence). DNA for the CDR3: TGTGCCAGCAGCCCAGAGGGGCAGAGGGAGACCCAGTACTTC. Protein product: CASSPEGQRETQYF.

This rearrangement joins TRBV7-6 to TRBJ2-5; the D gene is possibly TRBD2 (6 bases). The CDR3 spans 12 residues. V was clipped by 2 bases and J by 7 bases, with 8 bases between them. The V gene's germline CDR1 is SGHVS and CDR2 FNYEAQ. CDR3 protein: CASSLFGGTQYF. The CDR3 nucleotides are TGTGCCAGCAGCTTATTCGGGGGGACCCAGTACTTC.

This clone has only one observation. J is TRBJ2-3 and V is TRBV2; 11 bases line up with TRBD2. Losses at the gene ends were 11 bases for V and 4 bases for J; bases not matched to a gene: 8. The CDR3 contains 14 residues. Germline CDR1 and CDR2: SNHLY and FYNNEI. CDR3: CAGRLAGFADTQYF. In DNA, the CDR3 is TGTGCCGGAAGACTAGCGGGGTTCGCAGATACGCAGTATTTT.

The CDR3 region has the DNA TGTGCCAGCAGTGGGACAGGGAAGGAAAAACTGTTTTTT. This gives the protein CASSGTGKEKLFF. The chain combines TRBV27 with TRBJ1-4, with TRBD1 matching over 9 bases. The CDR3 contains 13 residues. Per the germline V gene, CDR1 is MNHEY and CDR2 is SMNVEV (reference sequence). V shed 5 bases, J shed 8 bases, and the junction held 3 bases outside the gene matches.

The rearrangement links TRBV2 to TRBJ2-5; D may be TRBD2 (5 bases). Trimming left V 8 bases short and J 13 bases short, with 14 bases between. CDR3 length: 10 amino acids. Germline CDR1 SNHLY, CDR2 FYNNEI. This chain's CDR3 is CASGETNGYF. DNA of the CDR3: TGTGCCAGCGGGGAGACTAACGGGTACTTC.

CDR3 sequence (DNA): TGTGCCAGCAGCTTTCAAGGGACGGTTGCCGGGGAGCTGTTTTTT. Translated, it gives CASSFQGTVAGELFF. The rearrangement links TRBV7-9 to TRBJ2-2, with D tentatively TRBD1 or TRBD2 (5 bases each). The CDR3 covers 15 residues. Germline assignment: CDR1 SEHNR and CDR2 FQNEAQ (reference sequence). V dropped 3 bases and J dropped 6 bases, with 14 bases sitting between them.

The rearrangement uses TRBV6-1 and TRBJ2-1; D is undetermined. The germline V and J ends were trimmed by 10 bases and 4 bases, with 17 bases remaining between them. CDR1 is MNHNS and CDR2 is SASEGT in the germline V gene. The CDR3 contains 14 residues. This CDR3 reads CATDPVPAYNEQFF. The CDR3 DNA reads as TGTGCCACCGATCCTGTTCCGGCGTACAATGAGCAGTTCTTC.

The chain is built from TRBV6-5 and TRBJ1-3; D ambiguous. The V and J ends lost 8 bases and 4 bases respectively, with 9 bases between them. CDR3 length equals 12 residues. Germline V gene lookup returns CDR1 MNHEY and CDR2 SVGAGI. CDR3 region: CASEGTGNTIYF. The CDR3 region has the DNA TGTGCCAGCGAGGGCACGGGAAACACCATATATTTT.

This clone turned up a few times. The chain combines TRBV27 with TRBJ1-1; D may be TRBD1 (6 bases). V shed 0 bases and J shed 5 bases, with 16 bases lying between them. CDR1 is MNHEY and CDR2 is SMNVEV in the germline V gene (reference sequence). The CDR3 runs 16 residues. As DNA, the CDR3 is TGTGCCAGCAGTTTATCGGTGGGGACATTGGGGACTGAAGCTTTCTTT. Protein product: CASSLSVGTLGTEAFF.

This clone was detected only once. The V and J genes are TRBV9 and TRBJ2-7; D remains unclear. There are 14 residues in the CDR3. In germline, CDR1 is SGDLS, CDR2 YYNGEE. Trimming took off 0 bases at V and 3 bases at J, with 10 bases between the two ends. CDR3 DNA: TGTGCCAGCAGCGTAGGGTTAGGCCTCTACGAGCAGTACTTC. Its translation: CASSVGLGLYEQYF.

The chain is built from TRBV6-7 and TRBJ1-5, with TRBD1 identical over 8 bases. TRBV6-7 is an ORF for which the function is uncertain. V trimming: 4 bases; J trimming: 2 bases; junction bases outside the gene matches: 1. The CDR3 extends over 14 amino acids. CDR3 in amino acids: CASSLGQGNQPQHF. The CDR3, as DNA: TGTGCCAGCAGTTTGGGACAGGGCAATCAGCCCCAGCATTTT.

The chain couples TRBV18 to TRBJ1-3; unclear D gene. V was trimmed by 2 bases and J by 3 bases, leaving 11 bases between them. The germline V gene has CDR1 KGHSH and CDR2 LQKENI. This CDR3 has 15 residues. The CDR3 nucleotides are TGTGCCAGCTCACCAAATTTTGGGGATGGAAACACCATATATTTT. Translating gives CASSPNFGDGNTIYF.

This clone is termed medium-sized (0.01 to 0.1%). This chain uses TRBV6-1 with TRBJ2-7, with D hard to call. In germline, CDR1 is MNHNS, CDR2 SASEGT. V was pared by 6 bases and J by 0 bases, with 6 bases between. CDR3 length: 12 amino acids. The CDR3 protein is CASRGLSYEQYF. The CDR3 DNA reads as TGTGCCAGCAGAGGGCTCTCCTACGAGCAGTACTTC.

This clone came up a few times. The CDR3 coding sequence is TGTGCCAGCTCACCCTCCGGGACGAAGGCTGGAAACACCATATATTTT. Translated, it gives CASSPSGTKAGNTIYF. The rearrangement links TRBV18 to TRBJ1-3; a possible D gene is TRBD1 (5 bases). CDR3 length: 16 residues. V lost 3 bases, J lost 2 bases, and 14 bases lay in between. In germline, CDR1 is KGHSH, CDR2 LQKENI.

The chain's CDR3 is CASSGFSYEQYF. The CDR3 nucleotides are TGTGCCAGCAGCGGGTTCTCCTACGAGCAGTACTTC. This sequence joins TRBV6-6 and TRBJ2-7; D unclear. Trimming took 6 bases from V and 0 from J, leaving 6 bases between them. Germline CDR1 MNHNY, CDR2 SVGAGI (reference sequence). The CDR3 spans 12 residues.

As regards this clone: At one boundary the junction diverges from the germline segment, which might be a read error. V gene TRBV7-7 combines with J gene TRBJ2-2; no clear D. CDR1 is SSHAT and CDR2 is FNYEAQ in the germline V gene (reference sequence). The CDR3 has 14 amino acids. CDR3 DNA sequence: TGTGCTAGCAGCTTAGCATGGAACACCGGGGAGCTGTTTTTT. This gives the protein CASSLAWNTGELFF. The whole variable domain, filled in from reference TRBV7-7 and TRBJ2-2, reads GAGVSQSPRYKVTKRGQDVTLRCDPISSHATLYWYQQALGQGPEFLTYFNYEAQPDKSGLPSDRFSAERPEGSISTLTIQRTEQRDSAMYRCASSLAWNTGELFFGEGSRLTVL.